The following is a TCR beta chain sequence with its context. From germline, CDR1 is MNHNY and CDR2 SVGAGI (reference sequence). J was trimmed by 7 bases and V by 5 bases; bases with no gene match: 8. There are 14 residues in the CDR3. The donors, all of them Caucasian adults, lived in Nashville, Tennessee. Authors' analysis steps: Filtering differed since immunoSEQ provided only junctions, with no quality scores. The table came from immunoSEQ multiplex PCR; TCRdb's copy has only in-frame clones and leaves some out. From that table come the V and J calls and clone size; the DNA was used to work out D and trimming. The sample lists fewer than 700,000 clones, roughly 79% occurring once. The data stem from a study of shared clonotypes between healthy human individuals.

This sequence originates from a woman in her forties in good health. Some clones in this sample may be carry-over from other donors' samples. This chain links TRBV6-6 with TRBJ2-7; TRBD1 matches at 10 bases. The source material was PBMCs. CDR3 region: CASSPGTGAWEQYF. Here the CDR3 DNA reads TGTGCCAGCAGTCCCGGGACAGGGGCCTGGGAGCAGTACTTC.